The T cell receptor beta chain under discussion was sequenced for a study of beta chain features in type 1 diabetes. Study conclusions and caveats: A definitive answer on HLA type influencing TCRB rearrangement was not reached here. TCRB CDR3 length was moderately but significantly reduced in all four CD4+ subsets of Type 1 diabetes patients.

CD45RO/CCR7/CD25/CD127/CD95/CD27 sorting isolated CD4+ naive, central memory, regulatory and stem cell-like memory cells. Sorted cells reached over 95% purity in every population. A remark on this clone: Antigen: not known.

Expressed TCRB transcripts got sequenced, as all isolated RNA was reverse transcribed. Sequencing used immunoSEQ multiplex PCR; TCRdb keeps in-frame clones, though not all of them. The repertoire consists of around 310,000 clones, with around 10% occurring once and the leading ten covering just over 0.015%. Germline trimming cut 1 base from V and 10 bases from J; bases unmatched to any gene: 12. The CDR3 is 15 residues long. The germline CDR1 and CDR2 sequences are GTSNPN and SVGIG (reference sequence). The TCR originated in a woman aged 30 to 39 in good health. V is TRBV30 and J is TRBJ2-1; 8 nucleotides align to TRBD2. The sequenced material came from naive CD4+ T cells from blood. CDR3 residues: CAWSGRGTSYEEQFF. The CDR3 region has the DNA TGTGCCTGGAGTGGCCGGGGGACTAGTTATGAAGAGCAGTTCTTC. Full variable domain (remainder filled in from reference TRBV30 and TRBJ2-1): SQTIHQWPATLVQPVGSPLSLECTVEGTSNPNLYWYRQAAGRGLQLLFYSVGIGQISSEVPQNLSASRPQDRQFILSSKKLLLSDSGFYLCAWSGRGTSYEEQFFGPGTRLTVL.